The 27 T cell receptor beta chains below all came from one sample that was sequenced in a study of blood T cell repertoires in COVID-19. TCRdb's copy holds only in-frame clones and misses some; the assay was immunoSEQ multiplex PCR. Seen here are some 150,000 clones, 80% to 85% observed once, and the top ten hold more than 14%. Sequenced input: peripheral blood. These receptors were taken from a woman in her seventies with COVID-19, enrolled during active disease.

The chain links TRBV30 to TRBJ1-1; tentative D call: TRBD1 (6 bases). Germline V gene sequence: CDR1 GTSNPN, CDR2 SVGIG (reference sequence). This CDR3 has 12 residues. Trimming removed 3 bases from V and 11 bases from J, with 16 bases in between. The CDR3 region has the DNA TGTGCCTGGAGCCGGACCAGGGGCGACGCTTTCTTT. Translated, it gives CAWSRTRGDAFF.

The chain recombines TRBV2 with TRBJ1-2, with D possibly TRBD1 on 6 matching bases. This CDR3 has 16 residues. Germline CDR1 and CDR2: SNHLY and FYNNEI. Trimming shortened V by 8 bases and J by 4 bases, and 23 bases separated the two germline ends. CDR3 sequence reads: CASLGAGGVRSYGYTF. CDR3 DNA sequence: TGTGCCAGCCTGGGGGCGGGAGGTGTTAGGAGCTATGGCTACACCTTC.

This clone was observed once. The genes are TRBV7-3 and TRBJ2-1; D perhaps matches TRBD1 (5 bases). Looked up from germline, CDR1 is SGHTA and CDR2 is FQGTGA. This CDR3 has 12 residues. The V end was cut by 5 bases, the J end by 12 bases, with 14 bases between. CDR3 nucleotide sequence: TGTGCCAGCAGCCCCTCAGGGTACGTGCAGTTCTTC. This encodes CASSPSGYVQFF.

This chain uses TRBV9 with TRBJ1-2; 12 bases are shared with TRBD1. Germline V lookup: CDR1 SGDLS, CDR2 YYNGEE. V dropped 1 base and J dropped 7; count of bases not matched to a gene: 23. This CDR3 has 21 residues. CDR3 coding DNA: TGTGCCAGCAGCGTACCGTTTGAGCCTCGTGTGGAGGGACAGGGGGCGCTTGGCTACACCTTC. Translation gives CASSVPFEPRVEGQGALGYTF.

The J gene is TRBJ2-2, the V gene TRBV19; D is undetermined. The CDR3 is 11 amino acids. With 9 bases removed from V and 7 bases from J, the gap between germline ends came to 9 bases. Germline loops: CDR1 LNHDA, CDR2 SQIVND (reference sequence). This chain's CDR3 is CARKALGELFF. As DNA, the CDR3 is TGTGCCAGAAAAGCGCTCGGGGAGCTGTTTTTT.

The J gene is TRBJ1-5, the V gene TRBV6-5; 8 bases match TRBD1. Germline V gene lookup returns CDR1 MNHEY and CDR2 SVGAGI. The J segment lost 1 base and the V segment lost 7 bases, leaving 6 bases of the junction unmatched. The CDR3 has 15 residues. The CDR3 loop is CASTQGAGSNQPQHF. The CDR3 DNA is TGTGCCAGCACCCAGGGGGCTGGAAGCAATCAGCCCCAGCATTTT.

The chain links TRBV11-1 to TRBJ1-1; 7 bases fit TRBD1. CDR1 is SGHAT and CDR2 is FQDESV in the germline V gene (reference sequence). This CDR3 region has 14 residues. J lost 5 bases, V lost 5 bases, and 8 bases had no gene match. In DNA form, the CDR3 reads TGTGCCAGCAGCGTGACAGGGAGAGGTACTGAAGCTTTCTTT. Amino acid sequence: CASSVTGRGTEAFF.

In this sample, this clone turned up a few times. The chain employs TRBV2 and TRBJ1-1, with 12 positions matching TRBD1. V gave up 6 bases and J gave up 3 bases; unmatched junction bases: 14. Germline values: CDR1 SNHLY, CDR2 FYNNEI. The CDR3 runs 18 residues. This CDR3 is CASRNPGQGAHSDTEAFF. The CDR3 nucleotides read TGTGCCAGCAGGAACCCGGGACAGGGGGCGCATTCGGACACTGAAGCTTTCTTT. Full variable domain (outside the CDR3, taken from reference TRBV2 and TRBJ1-1): EPEVTQTPSHQVTQMGQEVILRCVPISNHLYFYWYRQILGQKVEFLVSFYNNEISEKSEIFDDQFSVERPDGSNFTLKIRSTKLEDSAMYFCASRNPGQGAHSDTEAFFGQGTRLTVV.

V is TRBV9 and J is TRBJ2-3; TRBD2 might be the D (5 bases). CDR3 length: 15 amino acids. Trimming left V 4 bases short and J 0 bases short, with 12 bases between. CDR1 is SGDLS and CDR2 is YYNGEE in the germline V gene. This chain's CDR3 is CASSRSGFSTDTQYF. The CDR3, as DNA: TGTGCCAGCAGCCGGAGCGGCTTTAGCACAGATACGCAGTATTTT. Combining the CDR3 with reference TRBV9 and TRBJ2-3 gives the whole variable domain DSGVTQTPKHLITATGQRVTLRCSPRSGDLSVYWYQQSLDQGLQFLIQYYNGEERAKGNILERFSAQQFPDLHSELNLSSLELGDSALYFCASSRSGFSTDTQYFGPGTRLTVL.

The V and J genes are TRBV14 and TRBJ2-1; 8 bases match TRBD1. V trimming: 8 bases; J trimming: 7 bases; junction bases outside the gene matches: 10. This CDR3 is built from 14 residues. CDR1 and CDR2 (germline): SGHDN, FVKESK. The CDR3 region has the DNA TGTGCCAGCGGACAGGGAGTAGGGTTTAATGAGCAGTTCTTC. Translation gives CASGQGVGFNEQFF.

J is TRBJ2-5 and V is TRBV10-1; tentatively, D is TRBD1 (6 bases). The CDR3 covers 16 residues. The germline CDR1 and CDR2 sequences are WNHNN and SYGVQD (reference sequence). V was trimmed by 0 bases and J by 2 bases, leaving 13 bases between them. CDR3 sequence: CASSESGSRGQETQYF. Written as DNA, the CDR3 is TGCGCCAGCAGTGAGTCCGGTAGCAGGGGTCAAGAGACCCAGTACTTC.

The rearrangement joins TRBV19 to TRBJ1-1, with D maybe TRBD1 (5 bases). This CDR3 comprises 13 residues. Trimming removed 10 bases at V and 0 bases at J, with 12 bases between. The germline V gene has CDR1 LNHDA and CDR2 SQIVND (reference sequence). The CDR3 is CATSPTVNTEAFF. The CDR3 nucleotides read TGTGCCACATCCCCGACAGTGAACACTGAAGCTTTCTTT.

This chain joins TRBV5-1 and TRBJ1-1; the match to TRBD1 covers 7 bases. Germline V gene lookup returns CDR1 SGHRS and CDR2 YFSETQ. The CDR3 sequence is 13 residues long. V was clipped by 1 base and J by 6 bases; unmatched bases: 3. CDR3 residues: CASSLTGVAEAFF. CDR3 DNA sequence: TGCGCCAGCAGCTTGACAGGGGTCGCTGAAGCTTTCTTT.

The chain employs TRBV2 and TRBJ1-4; TRBD1 is a possible D gene (6 bases). Germline V gene sequence: CDR1 SNHLY, CDR2 FYNNEI. V lost 6 bases and J lost 7, with 18 bases in between. The CDR3 is 15 residues long. CDR3 nucleotide sequence: TGTGCCAGCAGAGGACAACAGGGTTTGGGTGAAAAACTGTTTTTT. This gives the protein CASRGQQGLGEKLFF.

This chain connects TRBV15 to TRBJ1-6; 7 bases align to TRBD1. Germline V gene data show CDR1 as LNHNV and CDR2 as YYDKDF (reference sequence). Trimming at V came to 8 bases and at J to 0 bases, leaving 4 bases not matched to a gene. The CDR3 loop spans 15 amino acids. DNA of the CDR3: TGTGCCACCGCGGACAGGAGCTCCTATAATTCACCCCTCCACTTT. It is translated as CATADRSSYNSPLHF.

The gene calls are TRBV6-1 and TRBJ1-4; maybe TRBD1 (5 bases). Germline V gene sequence: CDR1 MNHNS, CDR2 SASEGT. The CDR3 covers 17 residues. Trimming took 2 bases from V and 3 from J, leaving 16 bases between them. CDR3 nucleotides: TGTGCCAGCAGTGAATTATATGGGGGGTATTCTAATGAAAAACTGTTTTTT. This codes for CASSELYGGYSNEKLFF.

In its sample, this clone was seen once. This chain joins TRBV24-1 and TRBJ1-5, with D maybe TRBD1 (5 bases). The V gene's germline CDR1 is KGHDR and CDR2 SFDVKD. The germline V and J ends were trimmed by 3 bases and 8 bases, with 19 bases remaining between them. CDR3 length: 16 amino acids. This chain's CDR3 is CATSDPGGGGVEPQHF. CDR3 nucleotides: TGTGCCACCAGTGATCCGGGCGGAGGAGGGGTCGAGCCCCAGCATTTT.

The chain is built from TRBV12-3 or TRBV12-4 and TRBJ2-1; D remains ambiguous. V lost 5 bases and J lost 4, with 6 bases in between. The CDR3 runs 12 residues. CDR3 in DNA: TGTGCCAGCAGTCCTCAGTACAATGAGCAGTTCTTC. This gives the protein CASSPQYNEQFF.

The rearrangement links TRBV6-2 or TRBV6-3 to TRBJ2-4; 12 bases match TRBD2. Germline CDR1 reads MNHEY; CDR2 reads SVGEGT. The trim removed 5 bases at V and 1 base at J, leaving 6 bases unmatched. The CDR3 contains 17 residues. The CDR3 sequence: CASSLIGTSGAKNIQYF. CDR3 in DNA: TGTGCCAGCAGTCTTATCGGGACTAGCGGGGCCAAAAACATTCAGTACTTC.

This clone was counted only a few times. This rearrangement joins TRBV7-9 to TRBJ1-6; TRBD1 matches 8 bases. V was pared by 1 base and J by 5 bases, with 7 bases of the junction left unmatched. In germline, CDR1 is SEHNR, CDR2 FQNEAQ (reference sequence). The CDR3 runs to 17 residues. The CDR3 DNA reads TGTGCCAGCAGCTTAGACACAGGGGGGTTGAATAATTCACCCCTCCACTTT. Its protein product is CASSLDTGGLNNSPLHF.

The chain links TRBV6-1 to TRBJ2-3; TRBD2 agrees at 9 bases. V was pared by 0 bases and J by 2 bases, with 3 bases of the junction left unmatched. The CDR3 runs 16 residues. Germline CDR1 and CDR2: MNHNS and SASEGT. The CDR3 DNA sequence: TGTGCCAGCAGTGAAGCTCGGACTAGCGCCACAGATACGCAGTATTTT. This translates into CASSEARTSATDTQYF.

J is TRBJ1-2 and V is TRBV28, with a tentative D call TRBD1 (5 bases). Germline CDR1 reads MDHEN; CDR2 reads SYDVKM. Trimming removed 11 bases at V and 6 bases at J, with 19 bases between. CDR3 length equals 13 residues. CDR3 coding DNA: TGTGCCGCCACAGACGGGGGGAGGGATGGCTACACCTTC. It yields the protein CAATDGGRDGYTF.

This sequence joins TRBV19 and TRBJ1-4; D may be TRBD1 (5 bases). The CDR3 is 14 amino acids. The germline V gene encodes CDR1 LNHDA and CDR2 SQIVND (reference sequence). With 5 bases removed from V and 0 bases from J, the gap between germline ends came to 7 bases. The CDR3 nucleotides read TGTGCCAGTAGTCAGACAGCAACTAATGAAAAACTGTTTTTT. The encoded protein is CASSQTATNEKLFF.

V is TRBV19 and J is TRBJ2-1; TRBD2 aligns across 8 bases. V lost 9 bases and J lost 2; bases outside the gene matches: 15. The CDR3 is 17 residues long. Germline V gene sequence: CDR1 LNHDA, CDR2 SQIVND (reference sequence). The CDR3 is CASGVAGISGAYNEQFF. The CDR3 DNA is TGTGCCAGCGGGGTAGCGGGAATATCGGGGGCCTACAATGAGCAGTTCTTC.

This clone was observed many times. This chain joins TRBV5-6 and TRBJ1-2, with D possibly being TRBD1 (5 bases). Trimming left V 1 base short and J 6 bases short, with 16 bases between. CDR1 and CDR2 (germline): SGHDT, YYEEEE. The CDR3 extends over 15 amino acids. The CDR3 nucleotides read TGTGCCAGCAGCTTGATTAACCCAGGGAAGGATGGCTACACCTTC. This encodes CASSLINPGKDGYTF.

Comment on this clone: An end of the junction differs from the germline gene, which may be a read error. The genes are TRBV11-2 and TRBJ2-1, with D maybe TRBD2 (7 bases). The CDR3 runs 11 residues. Germline lookup yields CDR1 SGHAT and CDR2 FQNNGV. CDR3 protein: CASAHLGGPLF. The CDR3 region has the DNA TGTGCCAGCGCCCACCTCGGGGGGCCGCTCTTC. The whole variable domain, filled in from reference TRBV11-2 and TRBJ2-1, reads EAGVAQSPRYKIIEKRQSVAFWCNPISGHATLYWYQQILGQGPKLLIQFQNNGVVDDSQLPKDRFSAERLKGVDSTLKIQPAKLEDSAVYLCASAHLGGPLFGPGTRLTVL.

V is TRBV29-1 and J is TRBJ1-1; D may be TRBD1 (6 bases). This CDR3 spans 14 amino acids. Trimming took 4 bases from V and 0 from J, leaving 12 bases between them. In germline, CDR1 is SQVTM, CDR2 ANQGSEA. CDR3 DNA: TGCAGCGTTGGACAGGCACGGATGAACACTGAAGCTTTCTTT. Encoded protein: CSVGQARMNTEAFF. Based on the CDR3 plus reference TRBV29-1 and TRBJ1-1, the full variable domain is SAVISQKPSRDICQRGTSLTIQCQVDSQVTMMFWYRQQPGQSLTLIATANQGSEATYESGFVIDKFPISRPNLTFSTLTVSNMSPEDSSIYLCSVGQARMNTEAFFGQGTRLTVV.